This T cell receptor beta chain emerged from a study of tumor-infiltrating lymphocytes in primary liver carcinoma. Across the study: Tumors, staged T1-T3 N0M0, spanned about 4.2 to 10 cm.

CDR3 length: 16 residues. Germline V gene data show CDR1 as LGHNA and CDR2 as YNFKEQ. Unmatched junction bases numbered 9, after V lost 6 bases and J lost 5 bases. The study co-extracted DNA and RNA from around 20-30 mg of unsorted bulk tissue. The input was 450 to 550 ng total RNA; TCR beta cDNA was made from it with a constant-region primer. Libraries covering TCR beta were generated through three nested multiplex PCR rounds (using a slightly modified ARM-PCR). In the first two PCR rounds, TRBV1-TRBV30 forward primers were paired with a C-beta reverse primer, and each round lasted 10 cycles. TCRdb reanalysed the multiplex PCR reads using MiXCR and keeps one entry per CDR3 protein. The table shows around 37,000 distinct CDR3 sequences, with roughly 80% occurring only once.

This TCR was sampled from a man aged 35-49 years with primary liver carcinoma and hepatitis B virus infection. The V gene is TRBV4-2, the J gene TRBJ2-1; 11 bases are shared with TRBD1. Sequencing was done on a sample of tumor-adjacent normal liver tissue. Written as DNA, the CDR3 is TGTGCCAGCAGGCACACCGGGGGACAGGGGGACAATGAGCAGTTCTTC. It yields the protein CASRHTGGQGDNEQFF.